This T cell receptor (beta chain) was sequenced in a study of blood T cells in healthy people across ages. It was with a sample-barcoded 5' primer and a J-beta primer mix that a second PCR of roughly 6 to 12 cycles was run. TCRdb independently ran MiXCR on the 5' RACE reads; one entry per CDR3 protein. The sample lists roughly 800,000 distinct CDR3 sequences, around 24% occurring once. Germline CDR1 reads SEHNR; CDR2 reads FQNEAQ (reference sequence). V lost 4 bases to trimming and J lost 3 bases, with 7 bases between them. The CDR3 is 13 residues long. This sample was shared with a second study, whose subject was T cells of mothers and their children. Per that study: Addition of sample barcodes and 2-4 random nucleotides occurred through the M1S primer of the second PCR.

The specimen was blood. The receptor's source is a boy aged 5-17 years in good health. The gene calls are TRBV7-9 and TRBJ1-5; no clear D. CDR3 bases: TGTGCCAGCAGCTCATCTAACAATCAGCCCCAGCATTTT. This codes for CASSSSNNQPQHF.